This TCR beta chain was captured in a study of human T cells and chemical hapten exposure. Per the original methods: TCR counts had a median of around 94,000 per sample and spanned roughly 20,000 to 750,000. TCRdb reprocessed the RACE reads with MiXCR, giving one entry per CDR3 protein. The V and J calls and clone size are TCRdb's, not the authors'. The repertoire has 75,000 to 80,000 distinct CDR3 sequences, approximately 8.1% of them found once; the top ten carry about 1.5%. Germline CDR1 reads MNHEY; CDR2 reads SMNVEV (reference sequence). The CDR3 is 16 amino acids. The junction had 13 bases not matched to a gene; V was cut back by 6 bases and J by 10 bases. This clonotype was observed many times. Time point given: healthy volunteer bleed at 6 weeks. Extraction yielded total RNA from whole blood (unfractionated).

Sequencing was performed on whole blood. The clonotype comes from a female donor in good health. Some clones in this sample may be carry-over from other donors' samples. J is TRBJ1-6 and V is TRBV27, with 9 bases identical to TRBD1. The CDR3 protein is CASRMRGDRAFSPLHF. CDR3 coding DNA: TGTGCCAGCAGAATGAGGGGGGACAGGGCTTTCTCACCCCTCCACTTT.